Sequencing of this T cell receptor beta chain was carried out in a study of Graves' ophthalmopathy and Graves' hyperthyroidism. Study findings and constraints: The 13-signature model separated ophthalmopathy from stable hyperthyroidism at 85% to 90% sensitivity and around 80% specificity.

Trimming cost V 3 bases and J 9 bases; bases outside gene matches: 4. The CDR3 is made up of 13 amino acids. Germline CDR1 and CDR2: SGHTA and FQGNSA. RNA transcripts were the source from which TCR beta CDR3 regions were amplified. The library came from an HTBI-primed first-round RT-PCR and a second-round multiplex PCR. TCRdb re-called the multiplex PCR reads through MiXCR, storing one row per CDR3 protein. The repertoire holds over a million distinct CDR3 sequences, with 35% to 45% as singletons. This clonotype came up many times. Its cognate antigen is unknown. This receptor was identified in an adult man with Graves' hyperthyroidism. The sample taken for sequencing was peripheral blood or thyroid tissue (not recorded which). The chain joins TRBV7-2 to TRBJ1-5; 8 bases align to TRBD1. The CDR3 region is CASSFGQGWPQHF. As DNA, the CDR3 is TGTGCCAGCAGCTTCGGACAGGGATGGCCCCAGCATTTT.